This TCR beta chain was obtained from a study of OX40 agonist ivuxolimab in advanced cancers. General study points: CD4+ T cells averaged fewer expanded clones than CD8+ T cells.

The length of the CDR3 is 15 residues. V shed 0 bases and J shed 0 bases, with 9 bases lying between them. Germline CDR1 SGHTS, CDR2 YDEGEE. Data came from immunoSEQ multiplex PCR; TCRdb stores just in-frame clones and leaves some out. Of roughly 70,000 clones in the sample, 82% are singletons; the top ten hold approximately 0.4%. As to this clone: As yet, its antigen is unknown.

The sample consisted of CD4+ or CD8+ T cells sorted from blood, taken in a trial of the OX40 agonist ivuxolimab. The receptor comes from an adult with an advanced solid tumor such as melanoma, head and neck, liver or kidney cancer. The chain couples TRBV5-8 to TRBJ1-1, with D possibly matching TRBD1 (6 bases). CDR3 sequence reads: CASSLEGGLNTEAFF. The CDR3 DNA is TGTGCCAGCAGCTTGGAAGGGGGGCTGAACACTGAAGCTTTCTTT. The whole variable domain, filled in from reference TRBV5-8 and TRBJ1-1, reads EAGVTQSPTHLIKTRGQQATLRCSPISGHTSVYWYQQALGLGLQFLLWYDEGEERNRGNFPPRFSGRQFPNYSSELNVNALELEDSALYLCASSLEGGLNTEAFFGQGTRLTVV.